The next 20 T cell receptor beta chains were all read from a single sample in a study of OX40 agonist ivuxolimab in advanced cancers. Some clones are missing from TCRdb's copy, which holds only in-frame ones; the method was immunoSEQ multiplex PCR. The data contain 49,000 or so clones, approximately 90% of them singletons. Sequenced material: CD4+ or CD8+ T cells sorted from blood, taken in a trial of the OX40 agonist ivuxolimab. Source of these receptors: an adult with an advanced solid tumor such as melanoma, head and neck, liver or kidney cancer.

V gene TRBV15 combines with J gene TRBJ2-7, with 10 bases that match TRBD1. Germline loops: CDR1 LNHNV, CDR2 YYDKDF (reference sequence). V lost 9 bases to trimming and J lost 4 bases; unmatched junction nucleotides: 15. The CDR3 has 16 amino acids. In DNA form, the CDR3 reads TGTGCCACTACCCTGGGCAGACAGGGGGCCTTATACGAGCAGTACTTC. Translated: CATTLGRQGALYEQYF.

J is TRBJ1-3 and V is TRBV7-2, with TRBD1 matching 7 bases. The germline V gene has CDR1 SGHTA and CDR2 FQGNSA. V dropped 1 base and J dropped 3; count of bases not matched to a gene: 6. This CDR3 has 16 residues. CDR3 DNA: TGTGCCAGCAGCTTAGGGTGGTACAGGGGTGGAAACACCATATATTTT. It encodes CASSLGWYRGGNTIYF.

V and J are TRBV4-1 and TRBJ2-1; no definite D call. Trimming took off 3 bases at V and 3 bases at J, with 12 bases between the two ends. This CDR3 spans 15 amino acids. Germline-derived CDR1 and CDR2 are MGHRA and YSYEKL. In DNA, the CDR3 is TGCGCCAGCAGCCAGGAACTCATGAGCTACAATGAGCAGTTCTTC. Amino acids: CASSQELMSYNEQFF.

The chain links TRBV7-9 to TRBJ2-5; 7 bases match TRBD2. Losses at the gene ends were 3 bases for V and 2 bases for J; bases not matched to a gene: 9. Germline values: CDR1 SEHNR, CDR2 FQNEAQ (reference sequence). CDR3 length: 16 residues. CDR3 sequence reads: CASSFWGGARQETQYF. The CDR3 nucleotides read TGTGCCAGCAGCTTCTGGGGGGGAGCTCGACAAGAGACCCAGTACTTC.

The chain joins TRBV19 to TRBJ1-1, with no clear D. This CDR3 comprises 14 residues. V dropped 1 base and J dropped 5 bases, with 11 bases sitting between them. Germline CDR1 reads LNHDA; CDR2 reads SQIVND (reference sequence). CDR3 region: CASSIGGGGTEAFF. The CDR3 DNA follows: TGTGCCAGTAGTATAGGGGGAGGAGGGACTGAAGCTTTCTTT.

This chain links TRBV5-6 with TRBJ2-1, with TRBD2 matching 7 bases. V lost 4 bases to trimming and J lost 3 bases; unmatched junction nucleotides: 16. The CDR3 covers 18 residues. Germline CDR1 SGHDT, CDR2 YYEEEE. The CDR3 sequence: CASSRWGRDPVDYNEQFF. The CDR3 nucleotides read TGTGCCAGCAGCCGTTGGGGGAGGGACCCGGTTGACTACAATGAGCAGTTCTTC.

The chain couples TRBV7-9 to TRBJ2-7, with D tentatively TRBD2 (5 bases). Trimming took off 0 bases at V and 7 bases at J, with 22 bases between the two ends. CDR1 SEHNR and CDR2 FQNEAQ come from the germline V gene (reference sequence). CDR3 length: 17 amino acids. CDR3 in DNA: TGTGCCAGCAGCTTAGCGCTGGATAGGCGGGTTCACCGGGAGCAGTACTTC. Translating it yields CASSLALDRRVHREQYF.

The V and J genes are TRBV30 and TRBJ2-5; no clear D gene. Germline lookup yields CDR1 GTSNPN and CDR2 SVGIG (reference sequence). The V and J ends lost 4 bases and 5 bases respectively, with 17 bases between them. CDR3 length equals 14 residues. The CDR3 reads CAWTSRAPEETQYF. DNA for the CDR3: TGTGCCTGGACTTCCCGGGCCCCCGAGGAGACCCAGTACTTC.

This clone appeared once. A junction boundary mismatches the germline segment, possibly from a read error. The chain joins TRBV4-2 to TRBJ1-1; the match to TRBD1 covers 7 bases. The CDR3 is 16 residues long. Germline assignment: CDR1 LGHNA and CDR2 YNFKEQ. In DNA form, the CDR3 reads TGTGCCAACAGCCGCCAACCAGGGGGGATGAACACTGAAGCTTTCTTT. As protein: CANSRQPGGMNTEAFF.

The CDR3 spells CASSEGGVTNEKLFF. CDR3 DNA: TGTGCCAGCAGTGAAGGAGGGGTCACTAATGAAAAACTGTTTTTT. The chain links TRBV6-1 to TRBJ1-4, with D tentatively TRBD1 (5 bases). CDR3 size: 15 residues. Trimming shortened V by 1 base and J by 2 bases, and 8 bases separated the two germline ends. Per the germline V gene, CDR1 is MNHNS and CDR2 is SASEGT.

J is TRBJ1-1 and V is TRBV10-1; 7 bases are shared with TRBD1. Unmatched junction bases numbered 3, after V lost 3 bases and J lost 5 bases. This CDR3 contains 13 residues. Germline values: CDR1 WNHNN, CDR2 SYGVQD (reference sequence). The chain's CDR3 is CASSDDRETEAFF. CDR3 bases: TGCGCCAGCAGTGATGACAGGGAGACTGAAGCTTTCTTT.

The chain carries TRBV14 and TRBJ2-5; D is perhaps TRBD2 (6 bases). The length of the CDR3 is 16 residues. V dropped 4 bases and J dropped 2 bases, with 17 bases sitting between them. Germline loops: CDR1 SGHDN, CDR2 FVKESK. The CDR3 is CASSLLRGTKQETQYF. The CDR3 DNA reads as TGTGCCAGCAGCCTCCTTCGGGGGACCAAACAAGAGACCCAGTACTTC.

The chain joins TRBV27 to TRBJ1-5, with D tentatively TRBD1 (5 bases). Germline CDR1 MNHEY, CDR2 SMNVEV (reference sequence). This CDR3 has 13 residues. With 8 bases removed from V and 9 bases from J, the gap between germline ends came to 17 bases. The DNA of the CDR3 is TGTGCCAGCGGGGACCGCCCTGAGGGGCCCCAGCATTTT. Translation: CASGDRPEGPQHF.

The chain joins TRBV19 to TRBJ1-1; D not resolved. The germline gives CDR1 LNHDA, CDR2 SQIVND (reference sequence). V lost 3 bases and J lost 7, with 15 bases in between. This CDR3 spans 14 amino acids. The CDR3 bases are TGTGCCAGTAGTATCGATGCAGTACGGATTGAAGCTTTCTTT. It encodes CASSIDAVRIEAFF.

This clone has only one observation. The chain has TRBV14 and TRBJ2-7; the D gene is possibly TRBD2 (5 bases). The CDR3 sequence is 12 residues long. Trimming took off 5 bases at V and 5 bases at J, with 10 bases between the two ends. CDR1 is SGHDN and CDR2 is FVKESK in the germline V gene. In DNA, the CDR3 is TGTGCCAGCAGCGTTACGGGGAACGAGCAGTACTTC. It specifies CASSVTGNEQYF.

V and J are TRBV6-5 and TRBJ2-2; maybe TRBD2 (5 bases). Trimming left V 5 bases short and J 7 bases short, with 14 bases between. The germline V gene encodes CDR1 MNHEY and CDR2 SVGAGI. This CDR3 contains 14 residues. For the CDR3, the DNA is TGTGCCAGCAGTCGGCCAGGAGGTAGCGGGGAGCTGTTTTTT. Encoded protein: CASSRPGGSGELFF.

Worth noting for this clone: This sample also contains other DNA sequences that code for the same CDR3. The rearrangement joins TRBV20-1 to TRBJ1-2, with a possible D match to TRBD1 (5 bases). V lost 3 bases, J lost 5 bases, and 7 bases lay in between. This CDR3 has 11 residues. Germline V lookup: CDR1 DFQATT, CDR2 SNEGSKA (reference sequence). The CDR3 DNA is TGCAGTGCTAGTCAGGGTTATGGCTACACCTTC. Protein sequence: CSASQGYGYTF.

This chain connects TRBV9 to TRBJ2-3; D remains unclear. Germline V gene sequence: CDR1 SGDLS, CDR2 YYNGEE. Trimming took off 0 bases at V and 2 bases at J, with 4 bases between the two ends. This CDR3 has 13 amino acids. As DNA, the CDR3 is TGTGCCAGCAGCGTAGGGGTCACAGATACGCAGTATTTT. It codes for CASSVGVTDTQYF.

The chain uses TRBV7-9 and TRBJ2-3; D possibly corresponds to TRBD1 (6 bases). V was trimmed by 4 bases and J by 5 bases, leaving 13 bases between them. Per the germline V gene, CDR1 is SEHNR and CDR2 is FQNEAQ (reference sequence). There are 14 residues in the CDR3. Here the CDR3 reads CASSSQGMGDTQYF. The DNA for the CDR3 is TGTGCCAGCAGCTCACAGGGAATGGGAGATACGCAGTATTTT. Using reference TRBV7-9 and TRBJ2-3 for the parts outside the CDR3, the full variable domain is DTGVSQNPRHKITKRGQNVTFRCDPISEHNRLYWYRQTLGQGPEFLTYFQNEAQLEKSRLLSDRFSAERPKGSFSTLEIQRTEQGDSAMYLCASSSQGMGDTQYFGPGTRLTVL.

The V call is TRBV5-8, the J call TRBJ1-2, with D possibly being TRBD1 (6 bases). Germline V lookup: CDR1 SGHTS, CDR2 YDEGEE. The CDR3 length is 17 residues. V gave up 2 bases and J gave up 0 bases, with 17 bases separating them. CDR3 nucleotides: TGTGCCAGCAGCTTTACCATTACAGGGTGGACTAACTATGGCTACACCTTC. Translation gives CASSFTITGWTNYGYTF.